The clone carrying this T cell receptor (beta chain) was recorded a few times. The antigen remains undetermined. This sample was included in a study of beta chain features in type 1 diabetes. Study information: There was similarity between patients and healthy donors in age, gender and cell yields.

CD4+ naive, central memory, regulatory and stem cell-like memory cells were sorted via CD45RO/CCR7/CD25/CD127/CD95/CD27. Investigators reverse transcribed all isolated RNA, so they sequenced expressed TCRB transcripts. Using immunoSEQ multiplex PCR, the repertoire was profiled, and TCRdb retains in-frame clones only, with some absent. The table lists 250,000 to 350,000 clones, over 14% of them singletons. Study-level findings and limits: The study found moderately but significantly shorter TCRB CDR3s in all four CD4+ subsets of Type 1 diabetes patients.

Sequencing was carried out using naive CD4+ T cells from blood. The clonotype comes from a man aged 18-30 years with type 1 diabetes.

The CDR3 coding sequence is TGTGCCAGCAGTACCAGGTGGGAGCAGTACTTC. Amino acid sequence: CASSTRWEQYF. V is TRBV6-5 and J is TRBJ2-7; D unclear. Germline V gene sequence: CDR1 MNHEY, CDR2 SVGAGI. The V end lost 5 bases, the J end lost 7 bases, and 9 bases lay between the germline ends. CDR3 length: 11 residues.